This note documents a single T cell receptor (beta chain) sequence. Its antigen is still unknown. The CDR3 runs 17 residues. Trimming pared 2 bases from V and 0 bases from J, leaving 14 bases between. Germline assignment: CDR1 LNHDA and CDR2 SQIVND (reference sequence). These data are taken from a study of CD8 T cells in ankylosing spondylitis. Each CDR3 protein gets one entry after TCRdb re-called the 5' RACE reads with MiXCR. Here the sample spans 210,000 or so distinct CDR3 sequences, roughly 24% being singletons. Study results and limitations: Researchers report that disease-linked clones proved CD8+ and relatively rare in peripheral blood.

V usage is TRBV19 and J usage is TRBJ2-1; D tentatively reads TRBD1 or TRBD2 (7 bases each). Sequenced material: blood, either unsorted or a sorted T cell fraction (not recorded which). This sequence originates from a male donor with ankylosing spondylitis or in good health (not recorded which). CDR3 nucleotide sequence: TGTGCCAGTAGTATAAGCGGGACAGCAAGCTCCTACAATGAGCAGTTCTTC. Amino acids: CASSISGTASSYNEQFF.